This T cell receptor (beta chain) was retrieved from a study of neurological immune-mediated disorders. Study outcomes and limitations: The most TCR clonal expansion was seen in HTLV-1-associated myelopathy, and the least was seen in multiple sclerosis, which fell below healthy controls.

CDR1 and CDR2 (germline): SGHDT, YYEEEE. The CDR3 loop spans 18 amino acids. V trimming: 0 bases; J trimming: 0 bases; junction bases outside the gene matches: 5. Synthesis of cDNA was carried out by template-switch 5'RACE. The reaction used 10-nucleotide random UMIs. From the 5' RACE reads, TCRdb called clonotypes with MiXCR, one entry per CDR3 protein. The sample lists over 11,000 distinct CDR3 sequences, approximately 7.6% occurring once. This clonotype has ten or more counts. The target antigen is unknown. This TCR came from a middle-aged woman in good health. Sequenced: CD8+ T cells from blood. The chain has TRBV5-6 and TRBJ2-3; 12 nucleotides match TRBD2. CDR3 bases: TGTGCCAGCAGCTTGGATCCTAGCGGGGGGGAGAGCACAGATACGCAGTATTTT. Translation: CASSLDPSGGESTDTQYF. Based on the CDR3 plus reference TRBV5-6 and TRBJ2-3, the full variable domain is DAGVTQSPTHLIKTRGQQVTLRCSPKSGHDTVSWYQQALGQGPQFIFQYYEEEERQRGNFPDRFSGHQFPNYSSELNVNALLLGDSALYLCASSLDPSGGESTDTQYFGPGTRLTVL.